These 31 T cell receptor beta chains came from one sample sequenced in a study of T-cell memory formation after mild COVID-19 (dated by TCRdb to about 2021). Library generation was performed with 5' RACE. Sequenced using an Illumina NovaSeq 6000. TCRdb itself trimmed the public reads at Q25 with fastp, ran MiXCR and retained productive beta chains. When rows share a CDR3 protein, they turn into one entry using the most common DNA and genes. This sample lists about 47,000 distinct CDR3 sequences; roughly 9.8% were detected once. Of the sample, about 11% falls within the top ten clones. The material sequenced was PBMCs or a T cell subset sorted from them (not recorded which). Receptors were obtained from an adult woman who had mild COVID-19 (a few samples of this study predate the infection). The sample titles of this study are shuffled in the database, so cell type and time point are left out; the donor was told from shared clones.

This clonotype was seen many times. This chain links TRBV7-2 with TRBJ1-2; the D is unclear. The CDR3 is 14 residues long. V was pared by 2 bases and J by 6 bases, with 13 bases between. Germline loops: CDR1 SGHTA, CDR2 FQGNSA. The CDR3 region has the DNA TGTGCCAGCAGCTTAAACCGTGGCGGACATGGCTACACCTTC. This gives the protein CASSLNRGGHGYTF.

This clonotype showed up many times. This chain joins TRBV20-1 and TRBJ2-7, with TRBD1 matching 7 bases. Germline loops: CDR1 DFQATT, CDR2 SNEGSKA (reference sequence). V lost 3 bases, J lost 2 bases, and 16 bases stayed unmatched. This CDR3 is 17 amino acids long. The CDR3 is CSARGDLGQGVAYEQYF. CDR3 coding DNA: TGCAGTGCTAGGGGTGATCTGGGGCAGGGGGTGGCCTACGAGCAGTACTTC.

The rearrangement uses TRBV4-2 and TRBJ2-1; weak D call: TRBD2 (5 bases). This CDR3 has 16 amino acids. V was clipped by 1 base and J by 0 bases, with 10 bases between them. Germline loops: CDR1 LGHNA, CDR2 YNFKEQ. The CDR3 nucleotides are TGTGCCAGCAGCCAAGGATGGGAGAGCTCCTACAATGAGCAGTTCTTC. Translation gives CASSQGWESSYNEQFF.

This clonotype has a handful of counts. The chain has TRBV6-5 and TRBJ2-2; TRBD2 matches 10 bases. Germline V gives CDR1 MNHEY, CDR2 SVGAGI. Losses at the gene ends were 7 bases for V and 6 bases for J; bases not matched to a gene: 5. This CDR3 has 14 amino acids. For the CDR3, the DNA is TGTGCCAGCATCGAGCGGGAGGGGGCCGGGGAGCTGTTTTTT. As protein: CASIEREGAGELFF.

In the case of this clonotype: A read error is possible here, since a much larger clone lies one base away. The V call is TRBV5-1, the J call TRBJ2-7, with unresolved D. Per germline, CDR1 SGHRS and CDR2 YFSETQ. The CDR3 totals 13 residues. The CDR3 loop is CASRGDGSYEKYF. The CDR3 DNA follows: TGCGCCAGCAGGGGCGACGGGTCCTACGAGAAGTACTTC.

This clonotype occurred many times. CDR3 DNA sequence: TGTGCCAGCAGCTTTTCTAGCGGGAGAGATACGCAGTATTTT. Its translation is CASSFSSGRDTQYF. The gene calls are TRBV7-2 and TRBJ2-3; 10 nucleotides match TRBD2. The germline gives CDR1 SGHTA, CDR2 FQGNSA. The J segment lost 5 bases and the V segment lost 3 bases, leaving 2 bases of the junction unmatched. CDR3 length: 14 amino acids. Variable domain in full (rest from reference TRBV7-2 and TRBJ2-3): GAGVSQSPSNKVTEKGKDVELRCDPISGHTALYWYRQSLGQGLEFLIYFQGNSAPDKSGLPSDRFSAERTGGSVSTLTIQRTQQEDSAVYLCASSFSSGRDTQYFGPGTRLTVL.

This clonotype has ten or more counts. This chain uses TRBV15 with TRBJ2-3, with a weak D call TRBD1 (6 bases). Germline loops: CDR1 LNHNV, CDR2 YYDKDF (reference sequence). Trimming removed 0 bases at V and 2 bases at J, with 15 bases between. The CDR3 sequence is 17 residues long. DNA of the CDR3: TGTGCCACCAGCAGAGATCGATTGGGGGCCTCCACAGATACGCAGTATTTT. It codes for CATSRDRLGASTDTQYF.

This clonotype came up many times. V usage is TRBV19 and J usage is TRBJ2-2, with D tentatively TRBD2 (7 bases). The V and J ends lost 3 bases and 7 bases respectively, with 12 bases between them. The CDR3 length is 14 residues. Germline CDR1 reads LNHDA; CDR2 reads SQIVND (reference sequence). The CDR3 nucleotides read TGTGCCAGTAGTATGGGGGGGCAACTCGGGGAGCTGTTTTTT. The encoded protein is CASSMGGQLGELFF. The complete variable domain, with remaining parts taken from reference TRBV19 and TRBJ2-2, reads DGGITQSPKYLFRKEGQNVTLSCEQNLNHDAMYWYRQDPGQGLRLIYYSQIVNDFQKGDIAEGYSVSREKKESFPLTVTSAQKNPTAFYLCASSMGGQLGELFFGEGSRLTVL.

In its sample, this clonotype was seen many times. The chain combines TRBV29-1 with TRBJ2-1, with D possibly called TRBD1 or TRBD2 (5 bases each). Germline lookup yields CDR1 SQVTM and CDR2 ANQGSEA. The V end lost 3 bases, the J end lost 9 bases, and 21 bases lay between the germline ends. The CDR3 contains 15 residues. For the CDR3, the DNA is TGCAGCGTTGACTACACCTCAGGGAATCGGGGTGAGCAGTTCTTC. It translates to CSVDYTSGNRGEQFF.

This rearrangement joins TRBV27 to TRBJ1-5; a weak D match, TRBD1 (6 bases). CDR1 is MNHEY and CDR2 is SMNVEV in the germline V gene (reference sequence). CDR3 length: 17 amino acids. Trimming shortened V by 5 bases and J by 0 bases, and 17 bases separated the two germline ends. The CDR3: CASSPLRQVYSNQPQHF. For the CDR3, the DNA is TGTGCCAGCAGTCCTCTCCGACAGGTGTATAGCAATCAGCCCCAGCATTTT.

The sample holds a few counts of this clonotype. The J gene is TRBJ1-2, the V gene TRBV18; D not certain. Trimming left V 5 bases short and J 2 bases short, with 9 bases between. CDR3 length: 13 residues. Germline V gene sequence: CDR1 KGHSH, CDR2 LQKENI. This CDR3 is CASSARANYGYTF. CDR3 sequence (DNA): TGTGCCAGCTCAGCCCGGGCGAACTATGGCTACACCTTC.

This clonotype was seen a handful of times. The chain carries TRBV20-1 and TRBJ2-1; D might be TRBD2 (6 bases). Germline CDR1 DFQATT, CDR2 SNEGSKA (reference sequence). V was clipped by 6 bases and J by 4 bases, with 10 bases between them. The CDR3 consists of 12 residues. The CDR3 spells CSAGTDYNEQFF. Here the CDR3 DNA reads TGCAGTGCCGGGACTGATTACAATGAGCAGTTCTTC.

This clonotype was detected a few times. V is TRBV6-6 and J is TRBJ1-1; no definite D call. This CDR3 comprises 12 residues. Germline CDR1 is MNHNY and CDR2 is SVGAGI (reference sequence). V dropped 2 bases and J dropped 7 bases, with 8 bases sitting between them. The CDR3: CASSYLRDEAFF. CDR3 DNA: TGTGCCAGCAGTTACCTCCGGGATGAAGCTTTCTTT.

This clonotype was seen a handful of times. The CDR3 DNA reads TGCAGCGGACGAATTACAGGGGCCGCTTTCTTT. This codes for CSGRITGAAFF. The gene calls are TRBV29-1 and TRBJ1-1; 7 bases fit TRBD1. Losses at the gene ends were 7 bases for V and 11 bases for J; bases not matched to a gene: 10. Looked up from germline, CDR1 is SQVTM and CDR2 is ANQGSEA. The CDR3 is 11 residues long. The full variable domain, with the rest looked up from reference TRBV29-1 and TRBJ1-1, is SAVISQKPSRDICQRGTSLTIQCQVDSQVTMMFWYRQQPGQSLTLIATANQGSEATYESGFVIDKFPISRPNLTFSTLTVSNMSPEDSSIYLCSGRITGAAFFGQGTRLTVV.

The chain joins TRBV24-1 to TRBJ2-7; D uncertain. Per germline, CDR1 KGHDR and CDR2 SFDVKD. Trimming took 4 bases from V and 0 from J, leaving 15 bases between them. The CDR3 is made up of 16 amino acids. CDR3 DNA sequence: TGTGCCACCAGTGACCCTGGGAAGGAACGCTCCTACGAGCAGTACTTC. As protein: CATSDPGKERSYEQYF.

In its sample, this clonotype was seen many times. The rearrangement links TRBV6-8 to TRBJ2-7; the D gene is possibly TRBD2 (5 bases). With 5 bases removed from V and 1 base from J, the gap between germline ends came to 12 bases. This CDR3 comprises 14 residues. Germline CDR1 MNHGY, CDR2 SAAAGT. This chain's CDR3 is CASSRPRGSYEQYF. CDR3 sequence (DNA): TGTGCCAGCAGTCGCCCTCGAGGGTCCTACGAGCAGTACTTC.

The chain is built from TRBV14 and TRBJ2-7, with a tentative D call TRBD2 (5 bases). The CDR3 loop spans 13 amino acids. The V gene lost 6 bases and the J gene lost 3 bases, with 12 bases spanning the gap. Germline V gives CDR1 SGHDN, CDR2 FVKESK. The CDR3 nucleotides read TGTGCCAGCAGGCATTTCACTAGCTACGAGCAGTACTTC. Encoded protein: CASRHFTSYEQYF.

The table lists this clonotype with a few counts. The chain carries TRBV20-1 and TRBJ1-2; 8 bases line up with TRBD1. CDR1 is DFQATT and CDR2 is SNEGSKA in the germline V gene (reference sequence). The V and J ends lost 2 bases and 0 bases, in that order; junction bases with no gene match: 2. The CDR3 totals 14 residues. CDR3 nucleotide sequence: TGCAGTGCTAGACGGGACAGGACTAACTATGGCTACACCTTC. Its protein is CSARRDRTNYGYTF.

The sample holds many counts of this clonotype. CDR3 in DNA: TGTGCCAGCACCGTGACTAGCGGGAGGGCCTCAGATACGCAGTATTTT. The encoded protein is CASTVTSGRASDTQYF. The chain is built from TRBV7-2 and TRBJ2-3; 14 bases match TRBD2. The germline gives CDR1 SGHTA, CDR2 FQGNSA. J was trimmed by 4 bases and V by 7 bases; bases with no gene match: 7. The CDR3 sequence is 16 residues long.

The rearrangement joins TRBV4-1 to TRBJ2-6; D is perhaps TRBD1 (6 bases). The CDR3 covers 12 residues. Germline assignment: CDR1 MGHRA and CDR2 YSYEKL. The V gene lost 8 bases and the J gene lost 14 bases, with 16 bases spanning the gap. The DNA of the CDR3 is TGCGCCAGCGGGGACACCTTCTCGTTCCTGACTTTC. Its translation is CASGDTFSFLTF.

This clonotype was seen repeatedly, ten times or more. This rearrangement joins TRBV7-6 to TRBJ2-4, with 9 nucleotides matching TRBD1. The CDR3 contains 18 residues. Germline loops: CDR1 SGHVS, CDR2 FNYEAQ. The J segment lost 8 bases and the V segment lost 2 bases, leaving 16 bases of the junction unmatched. The CDR3, as DNA: TGTGCCAGCAGCTTAAGGATTGGTAGAGGACAGGGGAGGGACATTCAGTACTTC. It is translated as CASSLRIGRGQGRDIQYF. The entire variable domain, with the rest obtained from reference TRBV7-6 and TRBJ2-4, is as follows: GAGVSQSPRYKVTKRGQDVALRCDPISGHVSLYWYRQALGQGPEFLTYFNYEAQQDKSGLPNDRFSAERPEGSISTLTIQRTEQRDSAMYRCASSLRIGRGQGRDIQYFGAGTRLSVL.

This clonotype appeared many times. The chain recombines TRBV24-1 with TRBJ2-7; D is unresolved. The V end lost 4 bases, the J end lost 6 bases, and 12 bases lay between the germline ends. Germline CDR1 reads KGHDR; CDR2 reads SFDVKD. This CDR3 region has 13 residues. CDR3 protein: CATSDPGYGEQYF. The CDR3, as DNA: TGTGCCACCAGTGACCCCGGGTATGGCGAGCAGTACTTC.

This clonotype was recorded at least ten times. The chain uses TRBV20-1 and TRBJ2-7; TRBD2 matches at 10 bases. V shed 3 bases, J shed 5 bases, and the junction held 13 bases outside the gene matches. This CDR3 contains 16 residues. Per the germline V gene, CDR1 is DFQATT and CDR2 is SNEGSKA (reference sequence). The CDR3 loop reads CSASALAGASIHEQYF. CDR3 nucleotide sequence: TGCAGTGCTAGCGCCCTAGCGGGAGCTTCAATCCACGAGCAGTACTTC.

This chain connects TRBV7-2 to TRBJ2-3, with 12 bases matching TRBD2. CDR1 is SGHTA and CDR2 is FQGNSA in the germline V gene. After removal of 0 bases from V and 1 base from J, the junction contained 5 bases not matched to a gene. The CDR3 is 18 residues long. CDR3 sequence: CASSLAPLAGGRTDTQYF. In DNA form, the CDR3 reads TGTGCCAGCAGCTTAGCGCCCCTAGCGGGAGGGCGCACAGATACGCAGTATTTT.

This clonotype has more than one count but fewer than ten. This chain uses TRBV3-1 with TRBJ1-4; D gene uncertain. The germline V and J ends were trimmed by 2 bases and 6 bases, with 10 bases remaining between them. CDR3 length equals 14 residues. Germline V gene sequence: CDR1 LGHDT, CDR2 YNNKEL (reference sequence). The CDR3 loop is CASSQSSSDEKLFF. In DNA, the CDR3 is TGTGCCAGCAGCCAAAGTTCGTCTGATGAAAAACTGTTTTTT.

This clonotype was seen repeatedly, ten times or more. The rearrangement uses TRBV5-1 and TRBJ2-1; TRBD1 matches 8 bases. The germline V gene encodes CDR1 SGHRS and CDR2 YFSETQ. After removal of 1 base from V and 8 bases from J, the junction contained 11 bases not matched to a gene. CDR3 size: 16 residues. CDR3 nucleotides: TGCGCCAGCAGCTTGACGGACAGGGTTTTTGGCGATGAGCAGTTCTTC. Translated, it gives CASSLTDRVFGDEQFF.

V gene TRBV5-1 combines with J gene TRBJ1-2, with D tentatively TRBD1 (6 bases). This CDR3 has 15 residues. The V end was cut by 4 bases, the J end by 3 bases, with 16 bases between. Per the germline V gene, CDR1 is SGHRS and CDR2 is YFSETQ. The CDR3 loop reads CASSPRSGGYYGYTF. The CDR3, as DNA: TGCGCCAGCAGCCCCAGATCGGGGGGCTACTATGGCTACACCTTC.

The V call is TRBV7-2, the J call TRBJ1-4; TRBD1 matches at 9 bases. In germline, CDR1 is SGHTA, CDR2 FQGNSA. This CDR3 region has 16 residues. The J segment lost 7 bases and the V segment lost 4 bases, leaving 10 bases of the junction unmatched. The CDR3 is CASSSQQGARSEKLFF. The CDR3 nucleotides are TGTGCCAGCAGCTCGCAACAGGGGGCGCGCAGTGAAAAACTGTTTTTT.

This clonotype was counted between two and nine times. V is TRBV24-1 and J is TRBJ2-3, with a weak D call TRBD1 (5 bases). This CDR3 has 12 amino acids. Germline V gene lookup returns CDR1 KGHDR and CDR2 SFDVKD. Trimming pared 6 bases from V and 8 bases from J, leaving 11 bases between. For the CDR3, the DNA is TGTGCCACCAGTCAGGGTGTAGGTACGCAGTATTTT. Its protein is CATSQGVGTQYF.

This clonotype was detected many times. This chain connects TRBV23-1 to TRBJ2-1; D tentatively reads TRBD1 or TRBD2 (5 bases each). TRBV23-1 falls under the ORF class, with uncertain function. The CDR3 extends over 16 amino acids. Trimming removed 1 base at V and 5 bases at J, with 15 bases between. DNA of the CDR3: TGCGCCAGCAGTCAATACGGGACCGAAATGGACAATGAGCAGTTCTTC. Protein: CASSQYGTEMDNEQFF.

This clonotype was picked up a small number of times. This rearrangement joins TRBV5-1 to TRBJ2-2; D is perhaps TRBD2 (6 bases). Per the germline V gene, CDR1 is SGHRS and CDR2 is YFSETQ. The CDR3 spans 14 residues. The germline V and J ends were trimmed by 5 bases and 3 bases, with 11 bases remaining between them. The chain's CDR3 is CASRIWGDTGELFF. The CDR3 DNA follows: TGCGCCAGCAGGATATGGGGGGACACCGGGGAGCTGTTTTTT.